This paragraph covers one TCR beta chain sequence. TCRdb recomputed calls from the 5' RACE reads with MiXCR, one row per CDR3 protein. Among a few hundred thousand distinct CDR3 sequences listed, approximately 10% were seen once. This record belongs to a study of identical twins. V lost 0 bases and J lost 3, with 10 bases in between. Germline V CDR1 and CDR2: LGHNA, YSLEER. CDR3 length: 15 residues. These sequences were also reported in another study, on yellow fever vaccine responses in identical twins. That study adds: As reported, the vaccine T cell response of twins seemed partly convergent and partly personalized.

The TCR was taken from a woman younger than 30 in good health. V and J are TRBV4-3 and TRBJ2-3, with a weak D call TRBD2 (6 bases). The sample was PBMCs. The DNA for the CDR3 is TGCGCCAGCAGCCAAGATCCCGGGAGAACAGATACGCAGTATTTT. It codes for CASSQDPGRTDTQYF.